Reported below is one T cell receptor (beta chain). Its specificity is not known. This specimen belongs to a study of T cell responses to AZD1222 COVID-19 vaccine. Produced via immunoSEQ multiplex PCR; TCRdb's table is partial and in-frame only. The repertoire has 180,000 or so clones, around 90% of them found once; the top ten carry 4% to 4.5%. The study's findings and limits: None of the repertoires were sampled until the peak T cell response had passed. Spike-specific TCR breadth and depth went up after people got two AZD1222 doses.

The CDR3 has 12 residues. The V and J ends lost 2 bases and 6 bases respectively, with 6 bases between them. Per the germline V gene, CDR1 is SGHTA and CDR2 is FQGNSA. The chain uses TRBV7-2 and TRBJ2-3; D remains unclear. The material was peripheral blood, obtained 28 days after the second dose of the MenACWY control vaccine. The receptor was derived from an adult who received the MenACWY meningococcal vaccine as a control. CDR3 protein: CASSLFGDTQYF. The CDR3 nucleotides read TGTGCCAGCAGCTTATTTGGGGATACGCAGTATTTT.